The clone carrying this T cell receptor beta chain came up a few times. Clinical histories supplied by participants themselves formed the basis of cohort assignment. This record comes from a study of blood T cell repertoires in COVID-19. Study at large: Nucleic acid was either cDNA or gDNA, and it came from T cells, B-cell-depleted T cells, or PBMCs.

Profiling relied on immunoSEQ multiplex PCR, and the TCRdb table lists in-frame clones only, not all of them. Of around 250,000 clones listed, 85% to 95% are singletons. The CDR3 totals 15 residues. V lost 1 base and J 7 bases, leaving 14 bases between the germline ends. Germline CDR1 reads SEHNR; CDR2 reads FQNEAQ (reference sequence). This sequence originates from a man in his forties who had been exposed to COVID-19. Sequencing was carried out using PBMCs or T cells enriched from blood (not recorded which). V and J are TRBV7-9 and TRBJ2-1, with D possibly TRBD1 on 7 matching bases. In nucleotides, the CDR3 is TGTGCCAGCAGCTTAGGGCAGGGGGGCTGGAATGAGCAGTTCTTC. As protein: CASSLGQGGWNEQFF.